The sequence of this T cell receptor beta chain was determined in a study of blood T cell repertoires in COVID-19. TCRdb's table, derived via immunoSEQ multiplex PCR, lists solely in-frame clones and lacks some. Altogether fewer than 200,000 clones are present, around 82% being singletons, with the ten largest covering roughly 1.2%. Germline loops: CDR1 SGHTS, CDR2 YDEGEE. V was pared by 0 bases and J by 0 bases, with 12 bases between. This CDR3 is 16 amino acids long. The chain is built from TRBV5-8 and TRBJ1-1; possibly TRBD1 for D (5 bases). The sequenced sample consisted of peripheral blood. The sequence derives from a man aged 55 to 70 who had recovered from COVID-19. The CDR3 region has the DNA TGTGCCAGCAGCTTGGGTCAGGGCGGTATGAACACTGAAGCTTTCTTT. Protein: CASSLGQGGMNTEAFF.